In its sample, the clone carrying this TCR beta chain was seen once. The data are from a study of blood T cell repertoires in COVID-19. Background on the study: The United States, Italy and Spain were the sources of the acute and convalescent COVID-19 samples. PBMCs, B-cell-depleted T cells, or T cells provided the cDNA or gDNA that made up the material.

The V segment lost 5 bases and the J segment 4 bases; nucleotides outside the gene matches: 3. The CDR3 sequence is 14 residues long. Germline CDR1 is MNHNY and CDR2 is SVGAGI (reference sequence). Per the study methods: Quantification of nucleated cells was approximated via reference gene primer amplification. Only in-frame clones appear in the TCRdb table, and some are missing; sequencing was by immunoSEQ multiplex PCR. V and J calls and clone size are copied from that table; D and trimming were computed from the DNA. Of about 46,000 clones listed, over 80% are singletons. This chain connects TRBV6-6 to TRBJ1-5, with 9 bases matching TRBD1. Material for sequencing was peripheral blood. This sequence was found in a man in his 60s with active COVID-19. The CDR3: CASSAGTGNQPQHF. The CDR3 DNA reads as TGTGCCAGCAGTGCCGGGACAGGGAATCAGCCCCAGCATTTT.